Below are 25 T cell receptor beta chains sequenced from a single sample in a study of OX40 agonist ivuxolimab in advanced cancers. The assay was immunoSEQ multiplex PCR, and TCRdb's table has in-frame clones only and misses some. The sample holds about 47,000 clones, around 84% seen once. Sequencing used CD4+ or CD8+ T cells sorted from blood, obtained in a trial of the OX40 agonist ivuxolimab. These receptors came from an adult with an advanced solid tumor such as melanoma, head and neck, liver or kidney cancer.

The chain combines TRBV4-3 with TRBJ2-7; weak D call: TRBD1 (6 bases). This CDR3 spans 13 amino acids. V was pared by 3 bases and J by 3 bases, with 9 bases between. The V gene's germline CDR1 is LGHNA and CDR2 YSLEER. The CDR3 protein is CASSQEGGYEQYF. The DNA of the CDR3 is TGCGCCAGCAGCCAGGAAGGGGGCTACGAGCAGTACTTC.

This chain joins TRBV11-2 and TRBJ2-4; TRBD1 aligns across 10 bases. CDR3 length equals 16 residues. Germline values: CDR1 SGHAT, CDR2 FQNNGV. Unmatched junction bases numbered 5, after V lost 5 bases and J lost 1 base. The CDR3 is CASSPRTGGAKNIQYF. CDR3 nucleotides: TGTGCCAGCAGCCCTAGGACAGGGGGGGCCAAAAACATTCAGTACTTC.

This sequence joins TRBV7-2 and TRBJ2-1; D is unclear. The germline gives CDR1 SGHTA, CDR2 FQGNSA. The CDR3 is made up of 11 amino acids. Trimming took 5 bases from V and 9 from J, leaving 8 bases between them. The CDR3 coding sequence is TGTGCCAGCAGCGAATTAGGTGAGCAGTTCTTC. Amino acids: CASSELGEQFF.

The chain recombines TRBV18 with TRBJ1-5; D is possibly TRBD1 (5 bases). V lost 2 bases to trimming and J lost 3 bases, with 14 bases between them. The V gene's germline CDR1 is KGHSH and CDR2 LQKENI. The CDR3 extends over 16 amino acids. CDR3: CASSPEAGQTNQPQHF. In nucleotides, the CDR3 is TGTGCCAGCTCACCAGAGGCAGGGCAAACCAATCAGCCCCAGCATTTT.

The gene calls are TRBV18 and TRBJ2-7, with 8 bases aligning to TRBD1. V gave up 3 bases and J gave up 0 bases; unmatched junction bases: 7. The germline CDR1 and CDR2 sequences are KGHSH and LQKENI. The CDR3 totals 16 residues. The CDR3 coding sequence is TGTGCCAGCTCACCGGAGGGACAGGTAGTCTCCTACGAGCAGTACTTC. Encoded protein: CASSPEGQVVSYEQYF.

There are a few counts of this clone. CDR3 coding DNA: TGTGCCAGTAGTTACGGACAGGGCTGGACTGAAGCTTTCTTT. Residues: CASSYGQGWTEAFF. The chain has TRBV19 and TRBJ1-1; 8 positions agree with TRBD1. This CDR3 region has 14 residues. V was pared by 5 bases and J by 5 bases, with 7 bases of the junction left unmatched. The germline V gene encodes CDR1 LNHDA and CDR2 SQIVND (reference sequence).

The chain has TRBV5-6 and TRBJ1-4, with a tentative D call TRBD1 (5 bases). The CDR3 extends over 12 amino acids. With 5 bases removed from V and 8 bases from J, the gap between germline ends came to 10 bases. The germline CDR1 and CDR2 sequences are SGHDT and YYEEEE. DNA for the CDR3: TGTGCCAGCAGTCGTCAGGGAGAAAAACTGTTTTTT. Encoded protein: CASSRQGEKLFF.

This clone appeared a few times. The rearrangement links TRBV27 to TRBJ1-2, with a possible D match to TRBD1 (6 bases). The CDR3 consists of 14 residues. Germline V gene sequence: CDR1 MNHEY, CDR2 SMNVEV (reference sequence). The V end was cut by 5 bases, the J end by 4 bases, with 14 bases between. CDR3 amino acids: CASSPGQSFYGYTF. The CDR3 coding sequence is TGTGCCAGCAGTCCAGGACAGAGTTTCTATGGCTACACCTTC.

The gene calls are TRBV6-5 and TRBJ2-7, with D possibly being TRBD1 (6 bases). V was cut by 0 bases and J by 2 bases, with 11 bases left in between. The CDR3 is 15 residues long. Germline CDR1 and CDR2: MNHEY and SVGAGI. In nucleotides, the CDR3 is TGTGCCAGCAGTTACTCGAGGCAGGGGCCCTACGAGCAGTACTTC. As protein: CASSYSRQGPYEQYF.

The rearrangement links TRBV11-1 to TRBJ2-7; 9 bases match TRBD2. Germline-derived CDR1 and CDR2 are SGHAT and FQDESV (reference sequence). The CDR3 loop spans 14 amino acids. The junction had 2 bases not matched to a gene; V was cut back by 3 bases and J by 2 bases. The DNA for the CDR3 is TGTGCCAGCAGCTTGGGACTAGCAGCCTACGAGCAGTACTTC. Translating gives CASSLGLAAYEQYF.

This chain connects TRBV15 to TRBJ2-7; TRBD2 aligns across 12 bases. Trimming removed 5 bases from V and 5 bases from J; junction bases left unmatched: 4. Germline CDR1 reads LNHNV; CDR2 reads YYDKDF (reference sequence). The CDR3 is 14 amino acids. CDR3 nucleotide sequence: TGTGCCACCAGCGCCCGACTAGCGGGAGACGAGCAGTACTTC. Translating it yields CATSARLAGDEQYF.

The CDR3: CASSYGGGGYEQYF. The CDR3 region has the DNA TGTGCCAGCAGTTACGGGGGAGGGGGGTACGAGCAGTACTTC. This chain joins TRBV6-5 and TRBJ2-7; D might be TRBD2 (7 bases). Germline CDR1 MNHEY, CDR2 SVGAGI. The CDR3 totals 14 residues. V was pared by 2 bases and J by 4 bases, with 12 bases between.

This clone was recorded only once. The genes are TRBV18 and TRBJ2-5, with a weak D call TRBD1 (6 bases). The CDR3 runs to 14 residues. The V and J ends lost 6 bases and 0 bases respectively, with 11 bases between them. Germline V gene lookup returns CDR1 KGHSH and CDR2 LQKENI. CDR3: CASSSGQNQETQYF. CDR3 in DNA: TGTGCCAGCTCGTCGGGACAAAACCAAGAGACCCAGTACTTC.

In this sample, this clone turned up once. The chain couples TRBV27 to TRBJ2-3, with D hard to call. V lost 3 bases, J lost 10 bases, and 17 bases lay in between. CDR1 is MNHEY and CDR2 is SMNVEV in the germline V gene (reference sequence). CDR3 length equals 14 residues. CDR3 protein: CASSFFSRPDAQYF. The CDR3 DNA reads as TGTGCCAGCAGTTTCTTCTCCAGGCCTGATGCGCAGTATTTT.

The chain carries TRBV5-4 and TRBJ2-7; 13 nucleotides line up with TRBD2. The CDR3 is 15 amino acids. With 2 bases clipped from V and 6 bases from J, the junction kept 5 bases outside the gene matches. CDR1 and CDR2 from the germline V gene are SGHNT and YYREEE (reference sequence). CDR3 in DNA: TGTGCCAGCAGCTTTACTAGCGGGGGGGTAGGCGAGCAGTACTTC. Its protein is CASSFTSGGVGEQYF.

The rearrangement joins TRBV18 to TRBJ1-1; D not certain. The germline CDR1 and CDR2 sequences are KGHSH and LQKENI. V gave up 4 bases and J gave up 0 bases, with 9 bases separating them. This CDR3 has 14 residues. The CDR3 DNA is TGTGCCAGCTCACTCGGCAGACTGAACACTGAAGCTTTCTTT. Translation: CASSLGRLNTEAFF.

Only one count was recorded for this clone. The rearrangement joins TRBV9 to TRBJ2-1; no clear D gene. V lost 0 bases and J 7 bases, leaving 17 bases between the germline ends. There are 16 residues in the CDR3. Germline CDR1 is SGDLS and CDR2 is YYNGEE. The CDR3 coding sequence is TGTGCCAGCAGCGTAGTTGGTGGCAGCGCTTGGAATGAGCAGTTCTTC. Translated: CASSVVGGSAWNEQFF.

This chain uses TRBV29-1 with TRBJ2-7, with D hard to call. Trimming removed 4 bases from V and 6 bases from J, with 16 bases in between. Germline CDR1 and CDR2: SQVTM and ANQGSEA. The CDR3 spans 13 residues. CDR3 sequence reads: CSVASGLASEQYF. The CDR3 region has the DNA TGCAGCGTTGCGTCAGGTCTCGCCTCCGAGCAGTACTTC.

Of note for this clone: Other nucleotide sequences from this sample produce the same CDR3. V is TRBV7-9 and J is TRBJ2-3; D call uncertain. Trimming stripped 3 bases from V and 6 bases from J, with 1 base between. CDR1 SEHNR and CDR2 FQNEAQ come from the germline V gene (reference sequence). The CDR3 runs to 10 residues. The CDR3: CASSLDTQYF. The DNA of the CDR3 is TGTGCCAGCAGCTTGGATACGCAGTATTTT.

The chain combines TRBV12-5 with TRBJ2-1; D gene uncertain. Germline lookup yields CDR1 LGHNT and CDR2 FRNRAP. Between the trimmed V and J ends, which lost 7 bases and 8 bases, there was a span of 12 bases. CDR3 length equals 12 residues. Here the CDR3 reads CASAPRTYEQFF. The CDR3 DNA sequence: TGTGCTAGTGCCCCAAGAACGTATGAGCAGTTCTTC.

This clone was seen a handful of times. V and J are TRBV18 and TRBJ1-5; TRBD1 aligns across 8 bases. CDR3 length: 13 residues. Germline CDR1 reads KGHSH; CDR2 reads LQKENI. V was clipped by 6 bases and J by 4 bases; unmatched bases: 2. In DNA form, the CDR3 reads TGTGCCAGCTCCCAGGGGGCTAATCAGCCCCAGCATTTT. It codes for CASSQGANQPQHF.

The chain couples TRBV19 to TRBJ1-1; D is ambiguous. The CDR3 runs 12 residues. Germline CDR1 LNHDA, CDR2 SQIVND (reference sequence). The V end was cut by 6 bases, the J end by 3 bases, with 8 bases between. In DNA form, the CDR3 reads TGTGCCAGTAGCCCAGGCTACACTGAAGCTTTCTTT. Translated, it gives CASSPGYTEAFF. The variable domain in full, completed from reference TRBV19 and TRBJ1-1, reads DGGITQSPKYLFRKEGQNVTLSCEQNLNHDAMYWYRQDPGQGLRLIYYSQIVNDFQKGDIAEGYSVSREKKESFPLTVTSAQKNPTAFYLCASSPGYTEAFFGQGTRLTVV.

The V gene is TRBV6-6, the J gene TRBJ1-1; 9 nucleotides line up with TRBD1. CDR3 length: 14 amino acids. From germline, CDR1 is MNHNY and CDR2 SVGAGI (reference sequence). J lost 1 base, V lost 4 bases, and 1 base had no gene match. CDR3 nucleotide sequence: TGTGCCAGCAGTTGGGGACAGGGGAACACTGAAGCTTTCTTT. It codes for CASSWGQGNTEAFF.

The V gene is TRBV5-8, the J gene TRBJ1-6; a possible D gene is TRBD1 (5 bases). There are 14 residues in the CDR3. V lost 8 bases and J lost 6, with 15 bases in between. CDR1 is SGHTS, CDR2 YDEGEE, per germline. CDR3 sequence: CASRAGTLNSPLHF. As DNA, the CDR3 is TGTGCCAGTCGTGCCGGGACGCTTAATTCACCCCTCCACTTT.

The gene calls are TRBV5-1 and TRBJ2-1; TRBD1 agrees at 7 bases. V was pared by 4 bases and J by 3 bases, with 7 bases of the junction left unmatched. Germline CDR1 reads SGHRS; CDR2 reads YFSETQ. This CDR3 contains 15 residues. As DNA, the CDR3 is TGCGCCAGCAGCCCCGGGACAGCATACTACAATGAGCAGTTCTTC. The encoded protein is CASSPGTAYYNEQFF.